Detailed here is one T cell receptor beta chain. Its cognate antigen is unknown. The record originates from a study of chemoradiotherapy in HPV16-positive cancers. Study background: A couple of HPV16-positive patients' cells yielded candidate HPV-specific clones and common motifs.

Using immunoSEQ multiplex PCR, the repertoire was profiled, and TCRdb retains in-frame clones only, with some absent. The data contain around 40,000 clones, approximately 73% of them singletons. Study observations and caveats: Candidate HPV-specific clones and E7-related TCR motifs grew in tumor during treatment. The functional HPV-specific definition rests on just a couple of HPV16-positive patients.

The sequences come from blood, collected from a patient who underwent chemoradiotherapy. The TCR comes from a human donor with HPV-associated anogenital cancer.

This chain's CDR3 is CASRPRGGSTEAFF. For the CDR3, the DNA is TGTGCCAGCAGGCCGAGGGGGGGAAGCACTGAAGCTTTCTTT. This chain uses TRBV27 with TRBJ1-1; TRBD1 is a possible D gene (6 bases). The CDR3 runs 14 residues. The V end lost 6 bases, the J end lost 4 bases, and 15 bases lay between the germline ends. Germline loops: CDR1 MNHEY, CDR2 SMNVEV (reference sequence).